One sample yielded the 28 T cell receptor beta chains listed below, sequenced in a study of shared clonotypes between healthy human individuals. Repertoires were generated with immunoSEQ multiplex PCR, while TCRdb's copy carries only in-frame clones and drops some. The data hold a few million clones, with about 92% observed a single time. The sequenced material came from naive CD4+ T cells sorted from blood. Regarding subset: CD45RA+ positively selected. The receptors shown here come from a man between 18 and 35 years old in good health.

The table lists this clone with a count of one. V gene TRBV19 combines with J gene TRBJ2-3; 7 bases line up with TRBD1. The CDR3 extends over 15 amino acids. Trimming cost V 5 bases and J 4 bases; bases outside gene matches: 9. Germline assignment: CDR1 LNHDA and CDR2 SQIVND (reference sequence). Written as DNA, the CDR3 is TGTGCCAGTAGTTTACAGGGGTCTGTTTCAGATACGCAGTATTTT. This translates into CASSLQGSVSDTQYF.

V is TRBV7-9 and J is TRBJ2-1, with 8 positions matching TRBD2. The CDR3 contains 15 residues. Per the germline V gene, CDR1 is SEHNR and CDR2 is FQNEAQ (reference sequence). Trimming removed 4 bases from V and 6 bases from J; junction bases left unmatched: 8. The CDR3 reads CASSSHGRGGNEQFF. For the CDR3, the DNA is TGTGCCAGCAGCTCACACGGGAGGGGAGGCAATGAGCAGTTCTTC.

Note on this clone: This CDR3 is also generated by other DNA sequences in the sample. The chain uses TRBV2 and TRBJ2-3, with 12 positions matching TRBD2. The J segment lost 3 bases and the V segment lost 6 bases, leaving 4 bases of the junction unmatched. CDR1 is SNHLY and CDR2 is FYNNEI in the germline V gene. The CDR3 length is 15 residues. In DNA form, the CDR3 reads TGTGCCAGCAGCCCCCTAGCGGGAGGGACAGATACGCAGTATTTT. It encodes CASSPLAGGTDTQYF.

This chain links TRBV10-3 with TRBJ2-2, with TRBD1 as a possible D gene (6 bases). With 2 bases removed from V and 3 bases from J, the gap between germline ends came to 7 bases. The CDR3 runs 14 residues. Per the germline V gene, CDR1 is ENHRY and CDR2 is SYGVKD. Here the CDR3 reads CAISETGHTGELFF. CDR3 coding DNA: TGTGCCATCAGTGAGACAGGGCACACCGGGGAGCTGTTTTTT.

CDR3 nucleotides: TGTGCCTGGAGTGGGGGTCTCGGGGCCAACGTCCTGACTTTC. Amino acids: CAWSGGLGANVLTF. The rearrangement joins TRBV30 to TRBJ2-6; no firm D call. Trimming took 1 base from V and 4 from J, leaving 8 bases between them. There are 14 residues in the CDR3. Germline CDR1 is GTSNPN and CDR2 is SVGIG (reference sequence).

This rearrangement joins TRBV9 to TRBJ2-7, with TRBD1 matching 7 bases. CDR1 is SGDLS and CDR2 is YYNGEE in the germline V gene. V shed 3 bases, J shed 3 bases, and the junction held 9 bases outside the gene matches. The CDR3 loop spans 15 amino acids. The CDR3 protein is CASSARDSPRYEQYF. The DNA for the CDR3 is TGTGCCAGCAGCGCACGGGACAGCCCGCGCTACGAGCAGTACTTC.

The rearrangement links TRBV6-5 to TRBJ2-7; no firm D call. The CDR3 is 15 amino acids. The V end lost 5 bases, the J end lost 2 bases, and 16 bases lay between the germline ends. Germline V gene data show CDR1 as MNHEY and CDR2 as SVGAGI. The CDR3 here is CASSRSTTGTYEQYF. The CDR3 nucleotides are TGTGCCAGCAGTAGAAGTACCACTGGAACCTACGAGCAGTACTTC.

The chain carries TRBV7-2 and TRBJ2-2; 10 positions agree with TRBD1. This CDR3 is 14 amino acids long. Per the germline V gene, CDR1 is SGHTA and CDR2 is FQGNSA. J lost 9 bases, V lost 5 bases, and 6 bases had no gene match. CDR3 protein: CASSTGTGERELFF. The CDR3 DNA is TGTGCCAGCAGCACCGGGACAGGGGAACGGGAGCTGTTTTTT. Full variable domain (remainder filled in from reference TRBV7-2 and TRBJ2-2): GAGVSQSPSNKVTEKGKDVELRCDPISGHTALYWYRQSLGQGLEFLIYFQGNSAPDKSGLPSDRFSAERTGGSVSTLTIQRTQQEDSAVYLCASSTGTGERELFFGEGSRLTVL.

The chain carries TRBV6-5 and TRBJ1-6; D is perhaps TRBD1 (5 bases). CDR3 length: 16 residues. The germline CDR1 and CDR2 sequences are MNHEY and SVGAGI. V dropped 0 bases and J dropped 7 bases, with 13 bases sitting between them. The CDR3 reads CASSYSRRKGNSPLHF. CDR3 DNA sequence: TGTGCCAGCAGTTACTCGAGAAGAAAGGGGAATTCACCCCTCCACTTT.

Of note for this clone: At the DNA level, this CDR3 is encoded by other sequences in the same sample as well. The gene calls are TRBV6-5 and TRBJ2-7; 8 bases line up with TRBD2. The CDR3 is 12 residues long. V was clipped by 6 bases and J by 6 bases; unmatched bases: 4. The germline V gene encodes CDR1 MNHEY and CDR2 SVGAGI. CDR3 loop: CASSRGGGEQYF. The CDR3 DNA reads as TGTGCCAGCAGCCGGGGGGGAGGCGAGCAGTACTTC.

The V and J genes are TRBV6-5 and TRBJ2-7; no clear D. From germline, CDR1 is MNHEY and CDR2 SVGAGI. The ends were cut back, 3 bases at V and 1 base at J, with 10 bases in the middle. The CDR3 has 14 amino acids. Written as DNA, the CDR3 is TGTGCCAGCAGTTATATCGGCAGTTCCTACGAGCAGTACTTC. Translation gives CASSYIGSSYEQYF.

The chain joins TRBV27 to TRBJ2-5; 8 bases map to TRBD1. Trimming removed 8 bases from V and 9 bases from J; junction bases left unmatched: 26. Germline V lookup: CDR1 MNHEY, CDR2 SMNVEV (reference sequence). This CDR3 region has 18 residues. This CDR3 is CASPSFCSLRQGRAAQYF. The DNA of the CDR3 is TGTGCCAGCCCAAGTTTCTGCTCCCTAAGACAGGGGCGCGCAGCCCAGTACTTC.

J is TRBJ1-5 and V is TRBV25-1; 7 nucleotides line up with TRBD1. The CDR3 covers 15 residues. Losses at the gene ends were 2 bases for V and 1 base for J; bases not matched to a gene: 2. The germline CDR1 and CDR2 sequences are MGHDK and SYGVNS. In nucleotides, the CDR3 is TGTGCCAGCAGTGAACACAGGGGAAGCAATCAGCCCCAGCATTTT. Translation gives CASSEHRGSNQPQHF.

This clone was counted a few times. This chain connects TRBV28 to TRBJ1-1, with D hard to call. Germline values: CDR1 MDHEN, CDR2 SYDVKM. The V end lost 4 bases, the J end lost 5 bases, and 8 bases lay between the germline ends. The CDR3 is made up of 12 amino acids. In DNA, the CDR3 is TGTGCCAGCAGTTCGGACCAAACTGAAGCTTTCTTT. Protein product: CASSSDQTEAFF.

This clone is a singleton in its sample. J is TRBJ2-1 and V is TRBV4-3, with D hard to call. This CDR3 is built from 14 residues. Deletions cut 2 bases from V and 5 bases from J, with 10 bases between. Germline V CDR1 and CDR2: LGHNA, YSLEER. CDR3 in amino acids: CASSQITFDNEQFF. In DNA, the CDR3 is TGCGCCAGCAGCCAAATCACTTTTGACAATGAGCAGTTCTTC.

CDR3 amino acids: CASSPGGFSTNEKLFF. CDR3 in DNA: TGTGCCAGCAGCCCGGGGGGCTTTTCAACTAATGAAAAACTGTTTTTT. This sequence joins TRBV9 and TRBJ1-4, with D possibly TRBD1 on 6 matching bases. Germline V CDR1 and CDR2: SGDLS, YYNGEE. CDR3 length: 16 residues. V was trimmed by 4 bases and J by 0 bases, leaving 13 bases between them.

This rearrangement joins TRBV5-1 to TRBJ2-4, with D uncertain. CDR1 is SGHRS, CDR2 YFSETQ, per germline. The CDR3 has 16 residues. Trimming left V 4 bases short and J 0 bases short, with 14 bases between. CDR3 DNA sequence: TGCGCCAGCAGCGTTGTTGTTCCGGGAGCCAAAAACATTCAGTACTTC. It specifies CASSVVVPGAKNIQYF. Complete variable domain (other parts from reference TRBV5-1 and TRBJ2-4): KAGVTQTPRYLIKTRGQQVTLSCSPISGHRSVSWYQQTPGQGLQFLFEYFSETQRNKGNFPGRFSGRQFSNSRSEMNVSTLELGDSALYLCASSVVVPGAKNIQYFGAGTRLSVL.

CDR3 DNA: TGTGCCAGCACCCGCCAGATGGGAGGAGACAATGAGCAGTTCTTC. It yields the protein CASTRQMGGDNEQFF. This sequence joins TRBV7-2 and TRBJ2-1, with D tentatively TRBD2 (6 bases). V shed 7 bases and J shed 5 bases, with 18 bases lying between them. Germline V gives CDR1 SGHTA, CDR2 FQGNSA. This CDR3 region has 15 residues.

The rearrangement joins TRBV7-9 to TRBJ1-1, with 10 bases that match TRBD1. This CDR3 comprises 17 residues. From germline, CDR1 is SEHNR and CDR2 FQNEAQ (reference sequence). The trim removed 5 bases at V and 0 bases at J, leaving 9 bases unmatched. The CDR3 sequence: CASSNAWDRGLNTEAFF. CDR3 nucleotide sequence: TGTGCCAGCAGCAACGCGTGGGACAGGGGTTTGAACACTGAAGCTTTCTTT.

The chain links TRBV7-2 to TRBJ2-4, with D perhaps matching TRBD1 (5 bases). The CDR3 has 13 residues. The V and J ends lost 3 bases and 8 bases respectively, with 11 bases between them. Germline lookup yields CDR1 SGHTA and CDR2 FQGNSA. CDR3 loop: CASSFQGGDIQYF. The CDR3 DNA sequence: TGTGCCAGCAGCTTCCAGGGTGGAGACATTCAGTACTTC.

This clone was recorded once. V gene TRBV5-4 combines with J gene TRBJ1-2, with 7 bases lining up with TRBD1. CDR1 and CDR2 from the germline V gene are SGHNT and YYREEE (reference sequence). Germline trimming cut 4 bases from V and 7 bases from J; bases unmatched to any gene: 19. The CDR3 consists of 17 residues. CDR3 region: CASSLEGARLLLGGYTF. DNA of the CDR3: TGTGCCAGCAGCCTGGAGGGGGCGCGTCTACTCTTAGGTGGCTACACCTTC.

The rearrangement joins TRBV4-3 to TRBJ2-1; 14 nucleotides align to TRBD2. With V trimmed by 3 bases and J by 3 bases, 7 bases remained unmatched. The CDR3 is made up of 18 amino acids. CDR1 is LGHNA and CDR2 is YSLEER in the germline V gene. CDR3: CASSHGTSGSSHYNEQFF. In DNA, the CDR3 is TGCGCCAGCAGCCACGGGACTAGCGGGAGCTCCCACTACAATGAGCAGTTCTTC.

As for this clone: The junction departs from germline at one end; a sequencing error may be responsible. V and J are TRBV4-3 and TRBJ2-3, with TRBD2 matching over 7 bases. Per germline, CDR1 LGHNA and CDR2 YSLEER. This CDR3 contains 14 residues. The CDR3 here is CASSPAPNSAGWVF. CDR3 DNA sequence: TGCGCCAGCAGCCCGGCCCCAAACTCAGCGGGATGGGTTTTT.

V usage is TRBV7-9 and J usage is TRBJ1-4; 7 nucleotides match TRBD1. V was pared by 4 bases and J by 0 bases, with 5 bases of the junction left unmatched. The germline V gene encodes CDR1 SEHNR and CDR2 FQNEAQ (reference sequence). This CDR3 comprises 16 residues. The CDR3 protein is CASSSGQSPTNEKLFF. CDR3 DNA: TGTGCCAGCAGCTCGGGACAGTCACCAACTAATGAAAAACTGTTTTTT.

The rearrangement links TRBV2 to TRBJ2-2; 9 bases line up with TRBD1. Germline loops: CDR1 SNHLY, CDR2 FYNNEI. V trimming: 6 bases; J trimming: 7 bases; junction bases outside the gene matches: 12. This CDR3 is built from 16 residues. The CDR3 region is CASSGPGTGLGGELFF. DNA for the CDR3: TGTGCCAGCAGCGGACCCGGGACAGGGCTTGGCGGGGAGCTGTTTTTT.

V and J are TRBV18 and TRBJ2-5, with 10 bases that match TRBD2. The CDR3 is 16 amino acids. Looked up from germline, CDR1 is KGHSH and CDR2 is LQKENI. The trim removed 4 bases at V and 2 bases at J, leaving 7 bases unmatched. DNA of the CDR3: TGTGCCAGCTCACGCCGGCTAGCGGGGGTTCAAGAGACCCAGTACTTC. Protein sequence: CASSRRLAGVQETQYF.

Details on this clone: The same CDR3 also results from other DNA sequences found in this sample. The rearrangement joins TRBV5-1 to TRBJ2-6, with D hard to call. The V gene's germline CDR1 is SGHRS and CDR2 YFSETQ. There are 15 residues in the CDR3. V was shortened by 0 bases and J by 4 bases, with 8 bases between the two germline ends. DNA of the CDR3: TGCGCCAGCAGCTTGGGTGGATTGGGGGCCAACGTCCTGACTTTC. Encoded protein: CASSLGGLGANVLTF. Filled out from reference TRBV5-1 and TRBJ2-6, the complete variable domain reads KAGVTQTPRYLIKTRGQQVTLSCSPISGHRSVSWYQQTPGQGLQFLFEYFSETQRNKGNFPGRFSGRQFSNSRSEMNVSTLELGDSALYLCASSLGGLGANVLTFGAGSRLTVL.

In regard to this clone: Other DNA sequences in this sample translate to the same CDR3. V and J are TRBV7-2 and TRBJ2-7; the D is unclear. The V end lost 0 bases, the J end lost 2 bases, and 8 bases lay between the germline ends. The CDR3 sequence is 14 residues long. The germline V gene has CDR1 SGHTA and CDR2 FQGNSA. CDR3 sequence reads: CASSLAGITYEQYF. The CDR3 DNA reads as TGTGCCAGCAGCTTAGCGGGCATTACCTACGAGCAGTACTTC.